The 17 T cell receptor beta chains reported below all come from one sample, sequenced in a study of T cell repertoires in cytomegalovirus infection. Each CDR3 protein is one row after TCRdb ran MiXCR on the reads. In the table there are around 320,000 distinct CDR3 sequences, over 7.5% of which are singletons. Specimen: PBMCs. The receptors stem from a human donor in good health (CMV status not recorded). Some clones in this sample may be carry-over from other donors' samples.

In its sample, this clonotype was seen many times. The chain recombines TRBV19 with TRBJ2-2; D possibly matches TRBD1 or TRBD2 (5 bases each). The CDR3 runs 17 residues. Trimming took 3 bases from V and 5 from J, leaving 19 bases between them. Germline V gives CDR1 LNHDA, CDR2 SQIVND (reference sequence). CDR3 in amino acids: CASSIRSGALRTGELFF. DNA for the CDR3: TGTGCCAGTAGTATCCGGTCCGGGGCCTTGAGGACCGGGGAGCTGTTTTTT.

This clonotype was recorded at least ten times. The chain's CDR3 is CASRQPGPQAETQYF. CDR3 DNA: TGTGCCAGCAGACAACCGGGACCCCAGGCAGAGACCCAGTACTTC. The V call is TRBV2, the J call TRBJ2-5; tentatively, D is TRBD1 or TRBD2 (5 bases each). The CDR3 is 15 amino acids. Germline CDR1 and CDR2: SNHLY and FYNNEI. The V and J ends lost 6 bases and 4 bases respectively, with 18 bases between them.

A few counts support this clonotype. The rearrangement links TRBV27 to TRBJ1-2; no firm D call. The CDR3 length is 15 residues. V was pared by 4 bases and J by 2 bases, with 14 bases between. Germline lookup yields CDR1 MNHEY and CDR2 SMNVEV (reference sequence). The CDR3 loop reads CASSSKAAANYGYTF. For the CDR3, the DNA is TGTGCCAGCAGTTCGAAGGCAGCCGCGAACTATGGCTACACCTTC.

V gene TRBV5-1 combines with J gene TRBJ2-5, with D perhaps matching TRBD2 (5 bases). The CDR3 runs 14 residues. V dropped 0 bases and J dropped 5 bases, with 11 bases sitting between them. Germline V gives CDR1 SGHRS, CDR2 YFSETQ. The CDR3 DNA reads TGCGCCAGCAGCTTGGGACTACCCACGGAGACCCAGTACTTC. It encodes CASSLGLPTETQYF.

This clonotype was seen repeatedly, ten times or more. The chain recombines TRBV28 with TRBJ1-5; D gene uncertain. The V end lost 6 bases, the J end lost 3 bases, and 9 bases lay between the germline ends. The CDR3 is made up of 13 amino acids. CDR1 and CDR2 (germline): MDHEN, SYDVKM. This CDR3 reads CASSRGYNQPQHF. The CDR3 region has the DNA TGTGCCAGCAGCCGTGGGTACAATCAGCCCCAGCATTTT.

The chain employs TRBV12-5 and TRBJ2-5; D remains unclear. The CDR3 runs to 13 residues. V was clipped by 6 bases and J by 5 bases, with 13 bases between them. Germline V gives CDR1 LGHNT, CDR2 FRNRAP. The CDR3 coding sequence is TGTGCTAGTGGCCTGTCTTCGACTGAGACCCAGTACTTC. Protein product: CASGLSSTETQYF.

The CDR3: CASSGPGGSLREQYF. DNA for the CDR3: TGTGCCAGCAGTGGCCCTGGGGGGAGTTTGAGGGAGCAGTACTTC. The chain has TRBV6-5 and TRBJ2-7, with a weak D call TRBD2 (6 bases). CDR1 is MNHEY, CDR2 SVGAGI, per germline. This CDR3 is 15 amino acids long. Trimming shortened V by 5 bases and J by 7 bases, and 21 bases separated the two germline ends.

This clonotype was seen only a few times. V gene TRBV15 combines with J gene TRBJ2-1; 8 nucleotides align to TRBD1. Germline CDR1 LNHNV, CDR2 YYDKDF (reference sequence). Trimming at V came to 8 bases and at J to 0 bases, leaving 3 bases not matched to a gene. The CDR3 runs 14 residues. The CDR3 sequence: CATVGTGSYNEQFF. CDR3 DNA: TGTGCCACCGTCGGGACAGGCTCCTACAATGAGCAGTTCTTC.

This clonotype was found a few times. The chain carries TRBV6-2 or TRBV6-3 and TRBJ2-2; TRBD1 matches 7 bases. V gave up 2 bases and J gave up 7 bases; unmatched junction bases: 7. This CDR3 is 15 amino acids long. From germline, CDR1 is MNHEY and CDR2 SVGEGT. The DNA of the CDR3 is TGTGCCAGCAGTTACACACAGGGGTTTAACGGGGAGCTGTTTTTT. This translates into CASSYTQGFNGELFF.

This clonotype was observed a handful of times. The rearrangement uses TRBV7-8 and TRBJ2-5, with D tentatively TRBD2 (6 bases). The V gene's germline CDR1 is SGHVS and CDR2 FQNEAQ. V lost 5 bases to trimming and J lost 4 bases, with 17 bases between them. The CDR3 totals 15 residues. CDR3 loop: CASSPRGLGGETQYF. CDR3 bases: TGTGCCAGCAGCCCAAGAGGACTGGGGGGAGAGACCCAGTACTTC.

The gene calls are TRBV20-1 and TRBJ1-4; 8 bases are a match to TRBD1. CDR3 length equals 14 residues. Germline CDR1 DFQATT, CDR2 SNEGSKA (reference sequence). The ends lost 6 bases at V and 8 bases at J; junction bases unmatched: 11. The CDR3 loop is CSAPDWTGNEKLFF. The CDR3 nucleotides are TGCAGTGCGCCTGATTGGACAGGGAACGAAAAACTGTTTTTT.

This clonotype was found many times. The CDR3 DNA follows: TGTGCCAGCGACGGGCCTTCCTACGAGCAGTACTTC. Translation gives CASDGPSYEQYF. The rearrangement links TRBV7-9 to TRBJ2-7; D ambiguous. Per germline, CDR1 SEHNR and CDR2 FQNEAQ (reference sequence). Trimming took off 8 bases at V and 1 base at J, with 9 bases between the two ends. This CDR3 spans 12 amino acids. Full variable domain (missing parts from reference TRBV7-9 and TRBJ2-7): DTGVSQNPRHKITKRGQNVTFRCDPISEHNRLYWYRQTLGQGPEFLTYFQNEAQLEKSRLLSDRFSAERPKGSFSTLEIQRTEQGDSAMYLCASDGPSYEQYFGPGTRLTVT.

This clonotype was observed a few times. The chain combines TRBV20-1 with TRBJ1-4; unclear D gene. The CDR3 runs 15 residues. Germline-derived CDR1 and CDR2 are DFQATT and SNEGSKA (reference sequence). Trimming took off 3 bases at V and 8 bases at J, with 19 bases between the two ends. In nucleotides, the CDR3 is TGCAGTGCTAGGGATCAAGGAGGGAGGGAAGAAAAACTGTTTTTT. This sequence encodes CSARDQGGREEKLFF.

The table lists this clonotype with many counts. V usage is TRBV7-2 and J usage is TRBJ2-1; TRBD2 matches 8 bases. Germline CDR1 and CDR2: SGHTA and FQGNSA. The CDR3 consists of 16 residues. Unmatched junction bases numbered 8, after V lost 3 bases and J lost 4 bases. The CDR3 protein is CASSFPGTRGYNEQFF. The CDR3 region has the DNA TGTGCCAGCAGCTTTCCCGGGACTAGAGGTTACAATGAGCAGTTCTTC.

The sample holds a few counts of this clonotype. The rearrangement joins TRBV20-1 to TRBJ2-2; D possibly uses TRBD1 or TRBD2 (5 bases each). V was pared by 3 bases and J by 4 bases, with 9 bases between. The CDR3 runs to 13 residues. Germline loops: CDR1 DFQATT, CDR2 SNEGSKA (reference sequence). The CDR3 bases are TGCAGTGCTAGGGGGGAAATCACCGGGGAGCTGTTTTTT. Its translation is CSARGEITGELFF.

This clonotype was found many times. This sequence joins TRBV27 and TRBJ2-7, with 9 bases fitting TRBD2. Looked up from germline, CDR1 is MNHEY and CDR2 is SMNVEV (reference sequence). V was pared by 9 bases and J by 3 bases, with 6 bases of the junction left unmatched. The CDR3 totals 13 residues. This CDR3 is CASSKREVYEQYF. CDR3 bases: TGTGCCAGTTCAAAGCGGGAGGTCTACGAGCAGTACTTC.

This clonotype was counted a few times. The chain combines TRBV28 with TRBJ2-3, with a possible D match to TRBD2 (5 bases). Germline CDR1 reads MDHEN; CDR2 reads SYDVKM. The V gene lost 2 bases and the J gene lost 1 base, with 16 bases spanning the gap. The CDR3 spans 17 residues. The CDR3 protein is CASSLGAWRPRTDTQYF. The CDR3, as DNA: TGTGCCAGCAGTTTAGGAGCTTGGAGGCCGCGCACAGATACGCAGTATTTT.